Below, 28 T cell receptor beta chains from the same sample are listed, as sequenced in a study of T cells in Graves' hyperthyroidism and ophthalmopathy. Amplification targeted TCR beta CDR3 regions from RNA transcripts. An initial round of RT-PCR targeting the TCR CDR3 relied on the HTBI primer set. TCRdb reanalysed the multiplex PCR reads using MiXCR and keeps one entry per CDR3 protein. This sample has about 720,000 distinct CDR3 sequences, with 18% found just once. Sequencing used blood. The source of these receptors is a woman aged 50 to 65 with Graves' hyperthyroidism that later progressed to Graves' ophthalmopathy.

This clonotype was detected a few times. The chain joins TRBV5-1 to TRBJ2-1, with unresolved D. With 0 bases removed from V and 0 bases from J, the gap between germline ends came to 10 bases. The CDR3 spans 16 residues. CDR1 is SGHRS, CDR2 YFSETQ, per germline. In nucleotides, the CDR3 is TGCGCCAGCAGCTTGGTAGGCAGTAGCTCCTACAATGAGCAGTTCTTC. Amino acids: CASSLVGSSSYNEQFF. Complete variable domain (other parts from reference TRBV5-1 and TRBJ2-1): KAGVTQTPRYLIKTRGQQVTLSCSPISGHRSVSWYQQTPGQGLQFLFEYFSETQRNKGNFPGRFSGRQFSNSRSEMNVSTLELGDSALYLCASSLVGSSSYNEQFFGPGTRLTVL.

The chain employs TRBV10-3 and TRBJ2-7; 8 bases map to TRBD1. This CDR3 has 13 amino acids. Germline V gene sequence: CDR1 ENHRY, CDR2 SYGVKD. The junction had 7 bases not matched to a gene; V was cut back by 10 bases and J by 2 bases. CDR3 sequence reads: CATSGQATYEQYF. The CDR3 DNA reads TGTGCCACTTCGGGACAGGCCACCTACGAGCAGTACTTC.

This clonotype was recorded at least ten times. This chain connects TRBV24-1 to TRBJ2-3; D is undetermined. Germline V gene data show CDR1 as KGHDR and CDR2 as SFDVKD. V gave up 4 bases and J gave up 1 base, with 17 bases separating them. The length of the CDR3 is 17 residues. The CDR3 DNA reads TGTGCCACCAGTGACCCTTTTGGAAGTGGGGGCACAGATACGCAGTATTTT. Protein: CATSDPFGSGGTDTQYF.

This clonotype was recorded a few times. The V and J genes are TRBV12-3 or TRBV12-4 and TRBJ1-5; the D is unclear. The ends were cut back, 1 base at V and 1 base at J, with 14 bases in the middle. This CDR3 has 17 amino acids. The CDR3 nucleotides read TGTGCCAGCAGTTTAGGTGGGGTGTGGGGAAGCAATCAGCCCCAGCATTTT. Amino acid sequence: CASSLGGVWGSNQPQHF.

The chain has TRBV12-3 or TRBV12-4 and TRBJ2-1, with 10 bases fitting TRBD2. After removal of 3 bases from V and 5 bases from J, the junction contained 4 bases not matched to a gene. CDR3 length: 15 amino acids. DNA of the CDR3: TGTGCCAGCAGTTTTAGCGGGGGGATAGACAATGAGCAGTTCTTC. Its translation is CASSFSGGIDNEQFF.

As for this clonotype: At one end the junction does not follow the germline gene, possibly because of a read error. This chain uses TRBV19 with TRBJ1-5; a possible D gene is TRBD1 (5 bases). The CDR3 has 16 amino acids. Germline lookup yields CDR1 LNHDA and CDR2 SQIVND (reference sequence). The CDR3 sequence: CASSLEGINSNQPQHF. For the CDR3, the DNA is TGTGCCAGTAGTTTAGAGGGGATTAACAGCAATCAGCCCCAGCATTTT.

This clonotype was observed at least ten times. This chain joins TRBV28 and TRBJ2-7, with D possibly matching TRBD1 (5 bases). V lost 6 bases and J 2 bases, leaving 11 bases between the germline ends. In germline, CDR1 is MDHEN, CDR2 SYDVKM. The CDR3 runs 13 residues. The CDR3 DNA sequence: TGTGCCAGCAGGGTCCAGGGTGCCTACGAGCAGTACTTC. Residues: CASRVQGAYEQYF. Filled out from reference TRBV28 and TRBJ2-7, the complete variable domain reads DVKVTQSSRYLVKRTGEKVFLECVQDMDHENMFWYRQDPGLGLRLIYFSYDVKMKEKGDIPEGYSVSREKKERFSLILESASTNQTSMYLCASRVQGAYEQYFGPGTRLTVT.

The V gene is TRBV12-3 or TRBV12-4, the J gene TRBJ2-3, with D possibly TRBD2 on 5 matching bases. The CDR3 loop spans 15 amino acids. The V end lost 2 bases, the J end lost 1 base, and 10 bases lay between the germline ends. CDR3 nucleotides: TGTGCCAGCAGTTTAAGGGAGCCCCGCACAGATACGCAGTATTTT. This sequence encodes CASSLREPRTDTQYF.

As to this clonotype: A much larger clonotype is one base distant, so this may be a read error. V usage is TRBV12-3 or TRBV12-4 and J usage is TRBJ2-1, with D perhaps TRBD1 (5 bases). This CDR3 contains 13 residues. CDR3 nucleotides: TGTGCCAGCAGGGTATCCGGACACAATGAGCAGCTCTTC. It specifies CASRVSGHNEQLF.

There are a few counts of this clonotype. This sequence joins TRBV7-9 and TRBJ2-1, with unresolved D. Germline values: CDR1 SEHNR, CDR2 FQNEAQ (reference sequence). V lost 9 bases to trimming and J lost 1 base, with 4 bases between them. This CDR3 is 11 amino acids long. This CDR3 reads CASESYNEQFF. DNA of the CDR3: TGTGCCAGTGAATCCTACAATGAGCAGTTCTTC.

This clonotype was seen more than once but under ten times. The J gene is TRBJ2-2, the V gene TRBV20-1, with D unresolved. The V end was cut by 4 bases, the J end by 0 bases, with 9 bases between. The germline V gene encodes CDR1 DFQATT and CDR2 SNEGSKA (reference sequence). The CDR3 consists of 14 residues. As DNA, the CDR3 is TGCAGTGCTAAAAAGTCGACGAACACCGGGGAGCTGTTTTTT. As protein: CSAKKSTNTGELFF.

The chain employs TRBV18 and TRBJ2-1; 11 bases align to TRBD2. The CDR3 consists of 16 residues. With 0 bases clipped from V and 8 bases from J, the junction kept 6 bases outside the gene matches. Looked up from germline, CDR1 is KGHSH and CDR2 is LQKENI. This CDR3 is CASSPPPSGGNDEQFF. In DNA form, the CDR3 reads TGTGCCAGCTCACCACCGCCTAGCGGGGGGAACGATGAGCAGTTCTTC.

Only a few counts were recorded for this clonotype. The chain carries TRBV3-1 and TRBJ2-5, with 10 bases identical to TRBD2. The CDR3 has 16 amino acids. CDR1 is LGHDT and CDR2 is YNNKEL in the germline V gene (reference sequence). V gave up 1 base and J gave up 4 bases; unmatched junction bases: 6. This CDR3 is CASSQAGSGGIETQYF. As DNA, the CDR3 is TGTGCCAGCAGCCAAGCGGGTAGCGGGGGGATAGAGACCCAGTACTTC.

This clonotype was counted ten times or more. The J gene is TRBJ2-1, the V gene TRBV20-1; 7 bases are a match to TRBD2. With 4 bases clipped from V and 4 bases from J, the junction kept 7 bases outside the gene matches. Germline V gene data show CDR1 as DFQATT and CDR2 as SNEGSKA (reference sequence). The CDR3 is 14 amino acids. The CDR3, as DNA: TGCAGTGCTATCGCGGGGGAGAGATACAATGAGCAGTTCTTC. This encodes CSAIAGERYNEQFF.

This clonotype has just a few counts. V is TRBV20-1 and J is TRBJ2-7; 8 nucleotides agree with TRBD2. CDR1 is DFQATT and CDR2 is SNEGSKA in the germline V gene (reference sequence). J lost 0 bases, V lost 8 bases, and 3 bases had no gene match. The CDR3 length is 12 residues. CDR3 loop: CSSGGLSYEQYF. CDR3 bases: TGCAGTAGCGGGGGACTCTCCTACGAGCAGTACTTC.

The rearrangement uses TRBV5-4 and TRBJ1-6; perhaps TRBD1 as D (6 bases). The CDR3 contains 16 residues. Between the trimmed V and J ends, which lost 1 base and 9 bases, there was a span of 17 bases. Germline assignment: CDR1 SGHNT and CDR2 YYREEE (reference sequence). CDR3 sequence (DNA): TGTGCCAGCAGCTTGTCTCAGGGGACAACGTTTTCACCCCTCCACTTT. It yields the protein CASSLSQGTTFSPLHF.

The rearrangement joins TRBV7-9 to TRBJ2-3; D is possibly TRBD1 (5 bases). CDR1 is SEHNR, CDR2 FQNEAQ, per germline (reference sequence). V gave up 2 bases and J gave up 2 bases, with 11 bases separating them. The CDR3 is 15 amino acids. The CDR3 loop is CASSLSTDHTDTQYF. In DNA, the CDR3 is TGTGCCAGCAGCTTATCGACAGACCACACAGATACGCAGTATTTT.

This clonotype appeared a few times. The J gene is TRBJ1-5, the V gene TRBV27; D is uncertain. Germline lookup yields CDR1 MNHEY and CDR2 SMNVEV (reference sequence). V was shortened by 9 bases and J by 4 bases, with 10 bases between the two germline ends. This CDR3 is 12 amino acids long. The CDR3 bases are TGTGCCAGTCAGGCTCGAAATCAGCCCCAGCATTTT. Protein: CASQARNQPQHF.

The sample holds many counts of this clonotype. This chain links TRBV7-8 with TRBJ2-5; D perhaps matches TRBD2 (6 bases). V lost 5 bases, J lost 1 base, and 14 bases lay in between. The CDR3 extends over 15 amino acids. Germline lookup yields CDR1 SGHVS and CDR2 FQNEAQ. The CDR3 reads CASSRRGIAQETQYF. The CDR3 bases are TGTGCCAGCAGCCGCCGGGGGATAGCCCAAGAGACCCAGTACTTC.

This clonotype was counted many times. The chain employs TRBV20-1 and TRBJ2-7; perhaps TRBD1 as D (6 bases). The CDR3 extends over 13 amino acids. Germline V CDR1 and CDR2: DFQATT, SNEGSKA (reference sequence). With 6 bases removed from V and 2 bases from J, the gap between germline ends came to 14 bases. Written as DNA, the CDR3 is TGCAGTGCCAGTCAGGGGTTCGCCTACGAGCAGTACTTC. It specifies CSASQGFAYEQYF.

This clonotype was seen at least ten times. This chain links TRBV5-5 with TRBJ2-7; possible D gene TRBD1, 7 bases. CDR1 and CDR2 (germline): SGHKS, YYEKEE (reference sequence). This CDR3 region has 14 residues. V lost 2 bases and J lost 1, with 10 bases in between. In DNA form, the CDR3 reads TGTGCCAGCAGCTTCGGGGGACAGTCCTACGAGCAGTACTTC. Encoded protein: CASSFGGQSYEQYF.

The V call is TRBV20-1, the J call TRBJ1-3, with 9 positions matching TRBD1. Germline V gene lookup returns CDR1 DFQATT and CDR2 SNEGSKA (reference sequence). The CDR3 totals 18 residues. With V trimmed by 1 base and J by 1 base, 11 bases remained unmatched. CDR3 in amino acids: CSARANPGQGFSGNTIYF. DNA for the CDR3: TGCAGTGCTAGAGCCAACCCGGGACAGGGATTTTCTGGAAACACCATATATTTT.

This clonotype occurred a few times. The rearrangement links TRBV12-3 or TRBV12-4 to TRBJ1-2; D is unresolved. This CDR3 has 13 residues. V lost 5 bases and J 2 bases, leaving 9 bases between the germline ends. The CDR3 DNA sequence: TGTGCCAGCAGTATACACCGAAACTATGGCTACACCTTC. Residues: CASSIHRNYGYTF.

Ten or more counts support this clonotype. V is TRBV6-1 and J is TRBJ1-5, with 8 nucleotides matching TRBD1. The CDR3 contains 15 residues. The V gene's germline CDR1 is MNHNS and CDR2 SASEGT. Unmatched junction bases numbered 8, after V lost 6 bases and J lost 4 bases. In DNA, the CDR3 is TGTGCCAGCAGCGAGGGACAGGCATTAAATCAGCCCCAGCATTTT. Protein sequence: CASSEGQALNQPQHF.

In its sample, this clonotype was seen many times. The rearrangement links TRBV20-1 to TRBJ2-7; D uncertain. Trimming took off 5 bases at V and 5 bases at J, with 13 bases between the two ends. CDR1 is DFQATT and CDR2 is SNEGSKA in the germline V gene (reference sequence). The CDR3 is made up of 12 amino acids. The CDR3 region has the DNA TGCAGTGCTGGTCCTATGGGGAACGAGCAGTACTTC. Residues: CSAGPMGNEQYF.

This chain links TRBV5-6 with TRBJ2-2; 10 bases match TRBD1. Looked up from germline, CDR1 is SGHDT and CDR2 is YYEEEE. CDR3 size: 16 residues. V trimming: 3 bases; J trimming: 3 bases; junction bases outside the gene matches: 5. In DNA, the CDR3 is TGTGCCAGCAGCTCGGAGACAGGGGGCTACACCGGGGAGCTGTTTTTT. This encodes CASSSETGGYTGELFF.

This clonotype has a handful of counts. J is TRBJ1-4 and V is TRBV6-5; unclear D gene. The germline gives CDR1 MNHEY, CDR2 SVGAGI. The CDR3 is made up of 15 amino acids. The ends were cut back, 2 bases at V and 0 bases at J, with 7 bases in the middle. CDR3 in amino acids: CASSYRPTTNEKLFF. CDR3 coding DNA: TGTGCCAGCAGTTACCGACCTACAACTAATGAAAAACTGTTTTTT.

The chain couples TRBV20-1 to TRBJ1-2; 12 positions match TRBD1. The CDR3 covers 13 residues. V lost 5 bases and J lost 6; bases outside the gene matches: 4. Germline assignment: CDR1 DFQATT and CDR2 SNEGSKA (reference sequence). CDR3 nucleotides: TGCAGTGCTGGGGGACAGGGGGCGGATGGCTACACCTTC. The encoded protein is CSAGGQGADGYTF.